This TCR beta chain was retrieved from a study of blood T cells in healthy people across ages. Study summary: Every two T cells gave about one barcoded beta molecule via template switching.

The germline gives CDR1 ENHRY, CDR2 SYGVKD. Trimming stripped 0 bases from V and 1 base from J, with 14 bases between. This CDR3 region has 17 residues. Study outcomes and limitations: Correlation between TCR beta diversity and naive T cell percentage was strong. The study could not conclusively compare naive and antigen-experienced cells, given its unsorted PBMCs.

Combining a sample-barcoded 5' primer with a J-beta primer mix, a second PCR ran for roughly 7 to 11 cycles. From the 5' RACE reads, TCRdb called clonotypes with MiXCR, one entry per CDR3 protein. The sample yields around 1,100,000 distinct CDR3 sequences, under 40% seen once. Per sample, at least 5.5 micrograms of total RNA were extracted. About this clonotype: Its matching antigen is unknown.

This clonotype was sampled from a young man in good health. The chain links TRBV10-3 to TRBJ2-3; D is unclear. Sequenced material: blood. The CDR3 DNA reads TGTGCCATCAGTGAGTCAGGAACTCACTTGGGCACAGATACGCAGTATTTT. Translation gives CAISESGTHLGTDTQYF.